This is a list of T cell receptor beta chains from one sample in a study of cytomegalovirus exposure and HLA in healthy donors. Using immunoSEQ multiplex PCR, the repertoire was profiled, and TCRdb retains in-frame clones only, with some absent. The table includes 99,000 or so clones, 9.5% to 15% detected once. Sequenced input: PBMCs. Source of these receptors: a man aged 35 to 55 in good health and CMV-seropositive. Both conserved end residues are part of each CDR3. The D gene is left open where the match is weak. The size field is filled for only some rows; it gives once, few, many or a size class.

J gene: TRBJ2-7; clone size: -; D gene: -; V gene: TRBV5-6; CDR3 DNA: TGTGCCAGCAGCTTGTTGCGGGAGCAGTACTTC; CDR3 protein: CASSLLREQYF
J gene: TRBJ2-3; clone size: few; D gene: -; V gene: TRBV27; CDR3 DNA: TGTGCCAGCACCTCTTCGGGGAATACGCAGTATTTT; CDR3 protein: CASTSSGNTQYF
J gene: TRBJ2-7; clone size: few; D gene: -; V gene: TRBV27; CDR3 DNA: TGTGCCAGCAGCCCTCAACTAGGCTACGAGCAGTACTTC; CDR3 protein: CASSPQLGYEQYF
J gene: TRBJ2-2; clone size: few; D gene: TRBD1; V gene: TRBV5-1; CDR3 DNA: TGCGCCAGCAGCTTGGCGCCAGGGGGCGGCGGGGAGCTGTTTTTT; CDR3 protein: CASSLAPGGGGELFF
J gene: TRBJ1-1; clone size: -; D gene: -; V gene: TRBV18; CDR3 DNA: TGTGCCAGCTCCTCAGGGGTCGACACTGAAGCTTTCTTT; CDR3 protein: CASSSGVDTEAFF
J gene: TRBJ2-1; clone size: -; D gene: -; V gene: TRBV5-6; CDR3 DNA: TGTGCCAGCAGCCCCCTAGGACCAGGGAATACCTACAATGAGCAGTTCTTC; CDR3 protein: CASSPLGPGNTYNEQFF
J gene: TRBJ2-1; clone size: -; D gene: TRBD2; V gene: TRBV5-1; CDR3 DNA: TGCGCCAGCAGCTTAGGACTAGCGGGAGGGAATGAGCAGTTCTTC; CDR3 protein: CASSLGLAGGNEQFF
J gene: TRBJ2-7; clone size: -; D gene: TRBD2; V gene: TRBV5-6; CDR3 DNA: TGTGCCAGCAGCTCCCGTCAAACAGAGACTAGCGGGACTTTCGAGCAGTACTTC; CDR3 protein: CASSSRQTETSGTFEQYF
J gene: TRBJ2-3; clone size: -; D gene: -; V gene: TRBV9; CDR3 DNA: TGTGCCAGCAGCGTAGCTACGACAGATACGCAGTATTTT; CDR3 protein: CASSVATTDTQYF
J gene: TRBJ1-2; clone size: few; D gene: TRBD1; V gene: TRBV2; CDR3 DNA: TGTGCCAGCAGTGAGGCCGGGACAGTCGTGAGTGGCTACACCTTC; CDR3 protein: CASSEAGTVVSGYTF
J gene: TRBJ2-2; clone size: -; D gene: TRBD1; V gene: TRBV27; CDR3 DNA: TGTGCCAGCAGCTTAACAGGGGGGAGTCACGGGGAGCTGTTTTTT; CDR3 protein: CASSLTGGSHGELFF
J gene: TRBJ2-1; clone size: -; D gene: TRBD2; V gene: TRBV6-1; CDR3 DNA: TGTGCCAGCAGTGTAGCGGGAGATCACAATGAGCAGTTCTTC; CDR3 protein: CASSVAGDHNEQFF
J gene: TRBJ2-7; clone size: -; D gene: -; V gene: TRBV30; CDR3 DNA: TGTGCCTGGAGTGTAGGGGGACGACGCTTTGGGGCATCTGAGCACTTC; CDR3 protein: CAWSVGGRRFGASEHF
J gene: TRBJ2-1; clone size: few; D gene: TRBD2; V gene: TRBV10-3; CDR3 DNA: TGTGCCATCAGTGAGTCGTTGGCTAGCGGGAGGGGGGATGAGCAGTTCTTC; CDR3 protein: CAISESLASGRGDEQFF
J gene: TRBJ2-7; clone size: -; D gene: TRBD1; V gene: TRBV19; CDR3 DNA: TGTGCCAGTAGTAGCCGGGACAGAACCTACGAGCAGTACTTC; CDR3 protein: CASSSRDRTYEQYF
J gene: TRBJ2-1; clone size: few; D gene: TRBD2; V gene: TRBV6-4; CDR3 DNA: TGTGCCAGCAGTGACAGGGGACTAGCTGGTGAGCAGTTCTTC; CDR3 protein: CASSDRGLAGEQFF
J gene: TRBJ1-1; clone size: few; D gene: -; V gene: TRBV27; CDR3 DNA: TGTGCCAGCAGTAGGGTAGGGGGTAACACTGAAGCTTTCTTT; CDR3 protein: CASSRVGGNTEAFF
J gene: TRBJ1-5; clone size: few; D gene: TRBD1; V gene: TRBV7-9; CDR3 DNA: TGTGCCAGCAGCTTTGAGACGGGACAGGGGGTCGTGAGCAATCAGCCCCAGCATTTT; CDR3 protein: CASSFETGQGVVSNQPQHF
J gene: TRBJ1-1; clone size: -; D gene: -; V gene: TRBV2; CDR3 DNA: TGTGCCAGCAGTGAAGCACAGGTAACAACTTTCTTT; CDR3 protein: CASSEAQVTTFF
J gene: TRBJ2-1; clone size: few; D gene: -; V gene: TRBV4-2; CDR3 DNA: TGTGCCAGCAGCCGCGACCTAGCGTACAGCTCCTACAATGAGCAGTTCTTC; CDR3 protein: CASSRDLAYSSYNEQFF
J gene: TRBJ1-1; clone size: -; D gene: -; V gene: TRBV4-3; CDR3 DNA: TGCGCCAGCAGCCAGAGCGGAATGAACACTGAAGCTTTCTTT; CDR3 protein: CASSQSGMNTEAFF
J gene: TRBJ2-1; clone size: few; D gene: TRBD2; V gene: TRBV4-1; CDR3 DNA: TGCGCCAGCAGCCAAGATCTGGTGTTAGCTAGCGGGAGGATCTACAATGAGCAGTTCTTC; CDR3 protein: CASSQDLVLASGRIYNEQFF
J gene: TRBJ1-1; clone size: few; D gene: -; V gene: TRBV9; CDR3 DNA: TGTGCCAGCAGCCCCCTGTGGGGACAGAACACTGAAGCTTTCTTT; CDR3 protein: CASSPLWGQNTEAFF
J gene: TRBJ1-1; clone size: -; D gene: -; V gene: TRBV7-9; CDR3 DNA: TGTGCCAGCAGCTACCGGGGCACTGAAGCTTTCTTT; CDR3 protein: CASSYRGTEAFF
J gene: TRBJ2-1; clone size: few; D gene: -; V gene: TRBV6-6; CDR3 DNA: TGTGCCAGCAGCTTAGTCCCGAGCAATGAGCAGTTCTTC; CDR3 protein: CASSLVPSNEQFF
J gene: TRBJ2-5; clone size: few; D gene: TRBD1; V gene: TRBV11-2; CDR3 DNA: TGTGCCAGCAGCTGGGGACAGGGGGCGGGGAGAGAGACCCAGTACTTC; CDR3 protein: CASSWGQGAGRETQYF
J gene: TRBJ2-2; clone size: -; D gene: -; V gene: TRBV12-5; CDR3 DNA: TGTGCTAGTGGCCCTCCACGGGAGAACCCGAACACCGGGGAGCTGTTTTTT; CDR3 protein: CASGPPRENPNTGELFF
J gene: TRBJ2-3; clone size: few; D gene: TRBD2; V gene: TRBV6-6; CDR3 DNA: TGTGCCAGCAGTTACTCGGGGGGGAGTCGAACAGATACGCAGTATTTT; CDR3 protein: CASSYSGGSRTDTQYF
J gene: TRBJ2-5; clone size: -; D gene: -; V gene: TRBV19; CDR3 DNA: TGTGCCAGTAGTCAGGGCCAAGAGACCCAGTACTTC; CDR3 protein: CASSQGQETQYF
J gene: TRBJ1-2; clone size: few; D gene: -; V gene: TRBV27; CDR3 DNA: TGTGCCAGCAGTCCCATCCCTTCGTGGGCGCCGGTTAACTACACCTTC; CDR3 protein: CASSPIPSWAPVNYTF
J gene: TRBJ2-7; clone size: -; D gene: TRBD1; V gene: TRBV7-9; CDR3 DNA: TGTGCCAGCAGCCCCACCCTGGGGGACAGGAATGACTACGAGCAGTACTTC; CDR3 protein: CASSPTLGDRNDYEQYF